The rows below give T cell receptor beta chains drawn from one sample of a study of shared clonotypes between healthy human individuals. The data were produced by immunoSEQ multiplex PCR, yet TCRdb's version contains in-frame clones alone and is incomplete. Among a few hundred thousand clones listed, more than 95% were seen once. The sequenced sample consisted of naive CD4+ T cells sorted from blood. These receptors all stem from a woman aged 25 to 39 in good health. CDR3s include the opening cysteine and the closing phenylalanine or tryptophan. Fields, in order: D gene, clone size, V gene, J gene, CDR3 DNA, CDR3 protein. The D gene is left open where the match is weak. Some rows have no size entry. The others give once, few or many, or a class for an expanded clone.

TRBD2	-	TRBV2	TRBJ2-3	TGTGCCAGCATGGGACTAGCGGGAAACACAGATACGCAGTATTTT	CASMGLAGNTDTQYF
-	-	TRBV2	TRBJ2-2	TGTGCCAGCAGAGCTAACTCCGGGGAGCTGTTTTTT	CASRANSGELFF
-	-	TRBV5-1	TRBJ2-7	TGCGCCAGCAGCTTGGGGGGGGCGAAAGATTACGAGCAGTACTTC	CASSLGGAKDYEQYF
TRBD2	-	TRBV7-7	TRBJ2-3	TGTGCCAGCAGCTCTGCTAGCGGGAGGAACACAGATACGCAGTATTTT	CASSSASGRNTDTQYF
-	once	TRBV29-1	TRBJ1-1	TGCAGCGCACGAGGGGGACGCACTGAAGCTTTCTTT	CSARGGRTEAFF
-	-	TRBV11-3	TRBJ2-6	TGTGCCAGCAGCCAGGCACGCGGCTCTGGGGCCAACGTCCTGACTTTC	CASSQARGSGANVLTF
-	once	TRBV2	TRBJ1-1	TGTGCCAGCACTATGGAGGGCAGGAACACTGAAGCTTTCTTT	CASTMEGRNTEAFF
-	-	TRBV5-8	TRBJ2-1	TGTGCCAGCAGCTTGGGGCAGGGCCCCTACAATGAGCAGTTCTTC	CASSLGQGPYNEQFF
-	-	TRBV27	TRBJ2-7	TGTGCCAGCAGTTTAAGATACGAGCAGTACTTC	CASSLRYEQYF
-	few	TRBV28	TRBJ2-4	TGTGCCAGCAGTTTGTCCAGGAGGGTTCAGTACTTC	CASSLSRRVQYF
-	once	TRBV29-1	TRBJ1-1	TGCAGCGTGGAGACAGAAACTGAAGCTTTCTTT	CSVETETEAFF
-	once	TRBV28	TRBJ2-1	TGTGCCAGCAGTTTAAACGGGTTCTCCTACAATGAGCAGTTCTTC	CASSLNGFSYNEQFF
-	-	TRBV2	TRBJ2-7	TGTGCCAGCAGAGAAAGAGCGATAGACACCTACGAGCAGTACTTC	CASRERAIDTYEQYF
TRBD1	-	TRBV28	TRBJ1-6	TGTGCCAGCACCCCTAGGACAGGGGGCCAATCACCCCTCCACTTT	CASTPRTGGQSPLHF
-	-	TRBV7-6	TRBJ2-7	TGTGCCAGCAGCTTAGTGGGTGACGAGCAGTACTTC	CASSLVGDEQYF
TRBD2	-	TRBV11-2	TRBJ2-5	TGTGCCAGCAGCAGGGGGACTAGCGGGAGCGTGGGACAAGAGACCCAGTACTTC	CASSRGTSGSVGQETQYF
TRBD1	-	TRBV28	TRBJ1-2	TGTGCCAGCAGTCCCAGACCGACAGGGGGCATACGGGGCTACACCTTC	CASSPRPTGGIRGYTF
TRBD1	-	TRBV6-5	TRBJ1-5	TGTGCCAGCAGCGAGACAGGGGCCCCCCTGGAGCCCCAGCATTTT	CASSETGAPLEPQHF
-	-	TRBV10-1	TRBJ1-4	TGCGCCAGCAGACCTTCAGAAGAGAAACTGTTTTTT	CASRPSEEKLFF
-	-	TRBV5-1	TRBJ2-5	TGCGCCAGCAGCTTGGGGACAGTTAAAGAGACCCAGTACTTC	CASSLGTVKETQYF
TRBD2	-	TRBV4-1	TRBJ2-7	TGCGCCAGCAGCCACCCCGGGACTAGCGCCGCCTACGAGCAGTACTTC	CASSHPGTSAAYEQYF
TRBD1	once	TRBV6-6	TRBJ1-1	TGTGCCAGCAGTTATACCGGGACAGCTGAAGCTTTCTTT	CASSYTGTAEAFF
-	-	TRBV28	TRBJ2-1	TGTGCCAGCAGTCCATCACAGAGGGGTGAGCAGTTCTTC	CASSPSQRGEQFF
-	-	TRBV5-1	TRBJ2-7	TGCGCCAGCAGTCTAGCCGGTCCGAGCTACGAGCAGTACTTC	CASSLAGPSYEQYF
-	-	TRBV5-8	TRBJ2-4	TGTGCCAGCAGGCGGACTTGGGGCAACATTCAGTACTTC	CASRRTWGNIQYF
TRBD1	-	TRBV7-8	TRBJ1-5	TGTGCCAGCAGCCGCGGGGTTCGACAGGGGGGTCAGCCCCAGCATTTT	CASSRGVRQGGQPQHF
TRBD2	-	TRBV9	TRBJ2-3	TGTGCCAGCAGCTTTTATGGGAGGGGCACAGATACGCAGTATTTT	CASSFYGRGTDTQYF
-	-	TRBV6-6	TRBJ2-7	TGTGCCAGCAGCATGCTTGGGGGAGGCCCCTCCTACGAGCAGTACTTC	CASSMLGGGPSYEQYF
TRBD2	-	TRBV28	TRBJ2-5	TGTGCCACCCGGGTAGCGGGAGTTTTGGGCCAAGAGACCCAGTACTTC	CATRVAGVLGQETQYF
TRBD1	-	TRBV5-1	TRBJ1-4	TGCGCCAGCAGCTTTAACCGGGACAGTAATGAAAAACTGTTTTTT	CASSFNRDSNEKLFF
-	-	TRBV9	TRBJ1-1	TGTGCCAGCAGCGTAGAGGGTCCTGAAGCTTTCTTT	CASSVEGPEAFF
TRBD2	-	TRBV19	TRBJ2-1	TGTGCCTCATCCGGGACTAGCGGAAGGAGGGGATACAATGAGCAGTTCTTC	CASSGTSGRRGYNEQFF
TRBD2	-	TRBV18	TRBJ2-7	TGTGCCAGCTCACTATCGGCCCCCCTAGCGGGAGGTTCAGTTTACGAGCAGTACTTC	CASSLSAPLAGGSVYEQYF
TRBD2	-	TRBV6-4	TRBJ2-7	TGTGCCAGCAGTGACTCTCTCCCGGCTAGCGGGAAGGTTCGGTACGAGCAGTACTTC	CASSDSLPASGKVRYEQYF
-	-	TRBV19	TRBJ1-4	TGTGCCAGTACCCAGACAGCCTCCGCGGAACTGTTTTTT	CASTQTASAELFF
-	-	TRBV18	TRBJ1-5	TGTGCCAGCTCACCGAGGACTGAGAGCAATCAGCCCCAGCATTTT	CASSPRTESNQPQHF
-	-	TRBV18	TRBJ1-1	TGTGCCAGCTCACCACAGATATCGTTACGGACTGAAGCTTTCTTT	CASSPQISLRTEAFF
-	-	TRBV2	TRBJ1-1	TGTGCCAGCACCCGCCAACTCACAATGAACACTGAAGCTTTCTTT	CASTRQLTMNTEAFF